The 18 T cell receptor beta chains below were found in one sample sequenced in a study of blood T cell repertoires in COVID-19. Method: immunoSEQ multiplex PCR; TCRdb's copy keeps in-frame clones and lacks some. The repertoire includes roughly 330,000 clones, over 75% of them detected once, and approximately 5% sits in the top ten. Sequencing was performed on PBMCs or T cells enriched from blood (not recorded which). The receptors shown here come from a woman in her twenties or thirties who had recovered from COVID-19.

The chain uses TRBV5-1 and TRBJ1-2; TRBD1 might be the D (5 bases). The germline V gene encodes CDR1 SGHRS and CDR2 YFSETQ. V was trimmed by 7 bases and J by 0 bases, leaving 10 bases between them. CDR3 size: 13 residues. CDR3 loop: CASVTEPNYGYTF. CDR3 bases: TGCGCCAGCGTGACAGAGCCTAACTATGGCTACACCTTC.

The chain uses TRBV7-8 and TRBJ1-2, with D perhaps TRBD1 (6 bases). Germline CDR1 SGHVS, CDR2 FQNEAQ. Trimming stripped 3 bases from V and 14 bases from J, with 16 bases between. CDR3 length equals 12 residues. The DNA of the CDR3 is TGTGCCAGCAGCTTCTCGGGGGGGCTGGGGACCTTC. Encoded protein: CASSFSGGLGTF.

V is TRBV6-1 and J is TRBJ1-5; possibly TRBD1 for D (5 bases). The CDR3 length is 19 residues. From germline, CDR1 is MNHNS and CDR2 SASEGT. The V end was cut by 4 bases, the J end by 1 base, with 23 bases between. CDR3 amino acids: CASSAGISPGLVSNQPQHF. The CDR3 DNA reads as TGTGCCAGCAGTGCCGGGATCTCTCCGGGACTCGTGAGCAATCAGCCCCAGCATTTT.

The chain joins TRBV2 to TRBJ2-7; 9 bases are a match to TRBD1. From germline, CDR1 is SNHLY and CDR2 FYNNEI. With 10 bases clipped from V and 5 bases from J, the junction kept 15 bases outside the gene matches. The CDR3 sequence is 15 residues long. The CDR3 DNA reads TGTGCCACTATAAAAACCGGGACAGGGTCTAACGAGCAGTACTTC. This gives the protein CATIKTGTGSNEQYF.

V gene TRBV9 combines with J gene TRBJ1-6; 7 bases are shared with TRBD1. The CDR3 contains 17 residues. J gave up 2 bases and V 0 bases, and 5 bases lay outside the gene matches. The germline V gene has CDR1 SGDLS and CDR2 YYNGEE. The CDR3 here is CASSVGQGRTYNSPLHF. CDR3 nucleotide sequence: TGTGCCAGCAGCGTAGGACAGGGACGCACCTATAATTCACCCCTCCACTTT. The variable domain in full, completed from reference TRBV9 and TRBJ1-6, reads DSGVTQTPKHLITATGQRVTLRCSPRSGDLSVYWYQQSLDQGLQFLIQYYNGEERAKGNILERFSAQQFPDLHSELNLSSLELGDSALYFCASSVGQGRTYNSPLHFGNGTRLTVT.

This clone came up a few times. V usage is TRBV6-2 or TRBV6-3 and J usage is TRBJ2-1, with D possibly matching TRBD1 (6 bases). CDR1 is MNHEY, CDR2 SVGEGT, per germline. The CDR3 runs to 12 residues. Trimming left V 2 bases short and J 10 bases short, with 9 bases between. This chain's CDR3 is CASSYGTGEQFF. The CDR3 DNA reads as TGTGCCAGCAGTTACGGCACAGGGGAGCAGTTCTTC.

This chain joins TRBV9 and TRBJ2-7, with 13 bases matching TRBD2. The CDR3 has 15 amino acids. The junction had 4 bases not matched to a gene; V was cut back by 4 bases and J by 3 bases. Per the germline V gene, CDR1 is SGDLS and CDR2 is YYNGEE. The CDR3 DNA is TGTGCCAGCAGCCCCCGGACTAGCGGGGGCTACGAGCAGTACTTC. This gives the protein CASSPRTSGGYEQYF. Complete variable domain (other parts from reference TRBV9 and TRBJ2-7): DSGVTQTPKHLITATGQRVTLRCSPRSGDLSVYWYQQSLDQGLQFLIQYYNGEERAKGNILERFSAQQFPDLHSELNLSSLELGDSALYFCASSPRTSGGYEQYFGPGTRLTVT.

The chain uses TRBV29-1 and TRBJ2-5; tentatively, D is TRBD1 (6 bases). This CDR3 is 12 amino acids long. With 3 bases removed from V and 5 bases from J, the gap between germline ends came to 10 bases. Germline-derived CDR1 and CDR2 are SQVTM and ANQGSEA. CDR3 protein: CSVDQGKETQYF. Written as DNA, the CDR3 is TGCAGCGTTGACCAGGGGAAGGAGACCCAGTACTTC.

The V and J genes are TRBV14 and TRBJ2-7, with D possibly TRBD2 on 5 matching bases. The CDR3 spans 16 residues. Germline V gives CDR1 SGHDN, CDR2 FVKESK. Trimming took off 1 base at V and 3 bases at J, with 16 bases between the two ends. The DNA of the CDR3 is TGTGCCAGCAGCCAAGGGCTGCGCAGCGGCTACTACGAGCAGTACTTC. Its translation: CASSQGLRSGYYEQYF.

This clone occurred many times. The V gene is TRBV12-2, the J gene TRBJ2-1; the D segment call TRBD2 is taken from the table without a DNA check. TRBV12-2 is tagged as a pseudogene. CDR3 length: 16 amino acids. CDR3 residues: CASRLERLATFNEQFF. DNA for the CDR3: TGTGCAAGTCGCTTAGAACGACTAGCGACTTTCAATGAGCAGTTCTTC.

The chain recombines TRBV7-2 with TRBJ2-3; 7 nucleotides align to TRBD1. V dropped 4 bases and J dropped 6; count of bases not matched to a gene: 13. The CDR3 covers 16 residues. From germline, CDR1 is SGHTA and CDR2 FQGNSA. The CDR3 DNA follows: TGTGCCAGCAGCTGGGGACAGCAGCTCCAGGTGGATACGCAGTATTTT. Its protein product is CASSWGQQLQVDTQYF.

The V call is TRBV4-3, the J call TRBJ2-1, with 8 bases aligning to TRBD2. Germline V lookup: CDR1 LGHNA, CDR2 YSLEER. V was pared by 0 bases and J by 6 bases, with 7 bases of the junction left unmatched. CDR3 length: 16 residues. The CDR3 sequence: CASSQDLSGGSNEQFF. CDR3 nucleotides: TGCGCCAGCAGCCAAGATCTCAGCGGGGGAAGCAATGAGCAGTTCTTC.

This clone came up once. This chain uses TRBV10-2 with TRBJ1-6; 8 bases match TRBD1. The CDR3 covers 14 residues. From germline, CDR1 is WSHSY and CDR2 SAAADI. V was pared by 10 bases and J by 10 bases, with 12 bases of the junction left unmatched. Written as DNA, the CDR3 is TGCGCCACTACAGGGGGATCGGCGCGGTCACCCCTCCACTTT. It encodes CATTGGSARSPLHF.

This chain uses TRBV7-9 with TRBJ1-6; D is unresolved. The CDR3 loop spans 17 amino acids. From germline, CDR1 is SEHNR and CDR2 FQNEAQ (reference sequence). With 4 bases removed from V and 2 bases from J, the gap between germline ends came to 15 bases. CDR3 nucleotides: TGTGCCAGCAGCTCAGGTCATGGTTACCCCTATAATTCACCCCTCCACTTT. The encoded protein is CASSSGHGYPYNSPLHF.

The rearrangement uses TRBV9 and TRBJ1-2; 9 bases align to TRBD1. The CDR3 contains 15 residues. V was pared by 3 bases and J by 3 bases, with 6 bases of the junction left unmatched. In germline, CDR1 is SGDLS, CDR2 YYNGEE. CDR3 loop: CASSAGTGWDYGYTF. In nucleotides, the CDR3 is TGTGCCAGCAGCGCTGGGACAGGGTGGGACTATGGCTACACCTTC.

The gene calls are TRBV18 and TRBJ2-3; D gene unclear. The germline gives CDR1 KGHSH, CDR2 LQKENI. The CDR3 covers 12 residues. Trimming pared 2 bases from V and 5 bases from J, leaving 5 bases between. The CDR3 nucleotides are TGTGCCAGCTCACCAGATAGAGATACGCAGTATTTT. Translated, it gives CASSPDRDTQYF.

The rearrangement links TRBV15 to TRBJ1-2; tentatively, D is TRBD1 (5 bases). Per the germline V gene, CDR1 is LNHNV and CDR2 is YYDKDF (reference sequence). V was cut by 0 bases and J by 0 bases, with 11 bases left in between. The CDR3 covers 16 residues. The CDR3 nucleotides read TGTGCCACCAGCAGAGAAGGGGAAGTCTCTAACTATGGCTACACCTTC. It yields the protein CATSREGEVSNYGYTF. The entire variable domain, with the rest obtained from reference TRBV15 and TRBJ1-2, is as follows: DAMVIQNPRYQVTQFGKPVTLSCSQTLNHNVMYWYQQKSSQAPKLLFHYYDKDFNNEADTPDNFQSRRPNTSFCFLDIRSPGLGDTAMYLCATSREGEVSNYGYTFGSGTRLTVV.

The chain has TRBV5-1 and TRBJ1-2, with 8 bases fitting TRBD1. This CDR3 spans 15 amino acids. From germline, CDR1 is SGHRS and CDR2 YFSETQ. With 0 bases clipped from V and 4 bases from J, the junction kept 5 bases outside the gene matches. The CDR3 DNA reads TGCGCCAGCAGCTTGGGCCTCGGGACAGGCTATGGCTACACCTTC. The encoded protein is CASSLGLGTGYGYTF.